One sample yielded the 27 T cell receptor beta chains listed below, sequenced in a study of T cells in Graves' hyperthyroidism and ophthalmopathy. TCR beta CDR3 regions were amplified from RNA. With the HTBI primer set, the TCR CDR3 went through a first round of RT-PCR. TCRdb processed the multiplex PCR reads anew with MiXCR; each CDR3 protein has one entry. Among around 500,000 distinct CDR3 sequences listed, 13% to 15% were seen once. The sequenced material came from blood. These receptors were taken from a woman under 30 with Graves' hyperthyroidism.

V usage is TRBV29-1 and J usage is TRBJ2-1; no definite D call. The CDR3 totals 11 residues. Trimming cost V 6 bases and J 0 bases, with 3 bases left between them. CDR1 and CDR2 (germline): SQVTM, ANQGSEA. CDR3 in DNA: TGCAGCGTCATCTCCTACAATGAGCAGTTCTTC. Amino acid sequence: CSVISYNEQFF.

This clonotype was observed at least ten times. The chain links TRBV5-5 to TRBJ2-7, with D perhaps TRBD1 (6 bases). The CDR3 runs to 14 residues. V was pared by 2 bases and J by 0 bases, with 9 bases between. Germline lookup yields CDR1 SGHKS and CDR2 YYEKEE (reference sequence). The CDR3: CASSLLQGSYEQYV. CDR3 DNA sequence: TGTGCCAGCAGCTTATTACAGGGCTCCTACGAGCAGTACGTC.

Ten or more counts support this clonotype. The V call is TRBV6-5, the J call TRBJ2-5; D may correspond to TRBD1 or TRBD2 (5 bases each). The CDR3 has 16 residues. Germline V lookup: CDR1 MNHEY, CDR2 SVGAGI. V lost 2 bases to trimming and J lost 4 bases, with 17 bases between them. The CDR3: CASSYGAGAGVETQYF. In DNA form, the CDR3 reads TGTGCCAGCAGTTACGGGGCGGGCGCTGGGGTAGAGACCCAGTACTTC.

This clonotype was seen only a few times. This could be a read error, since a much larger clone is one nucleotide away. The chain combines TRBV6-1 with TRBJ1-1, with D perhaps TRBD1 (6 bases). V lost 4 bases to trimming and J lost 5 bases, with 14 bases between them. This CDR3 is built from 14 residues. Germline CDR1 MNHNS, CDR2 SASEGT. The DNA of the CDR3 is TGTGCCAGCAGTGGATTTACAGGGCTAACTGAAGCTTTCTTT. This encodes CASSGFTGLTEAFF.

A few counts support this clonotype. The V and J genes are TRBV20-1 and TRBJ2-7; 12 nucleotides agree with TRBD2. V was pared by 1 base and J by 1 base, with 5 bases of the junction left unmatched. The CDR3 consists of 16 residues. CDR1 is DFQATT and CDR2 is SNEGSKA in the germline V gene (reference sequence). Here the CDR3 reads CSARGTSGKRSYEQYF. The CDR3 DNA reads as TGCAGTGCTAGAGGGACTAGCGGGAAAAGGTCCTACGAGCAGTACTTC.

The chain links TRBV5-1 to TRBJ1-5, with D tentatively TRBD1 (5 bases). V dropped 4 bases and J dropped 5 bases, with 13 bases sitting between them. The CDR3 runs to 14 residues. The germline V gene has CDR1 SGHRS and CDR2 YFSETQ. CDR3 DNA sequence: TGCGCCAGCAGCCCTTTGGGAGGGGATCAGCCCCAGCATTTT. Protein product: CASSPLGGDQPQHF.

In its sample, this clonotype was seen many times. The chain joins TRBV18 to TRBJ1-2, with TRBD1 as a possible D gene (6 bases). This CDR3 is built from 13 residues. Germline CDR1 KGHSH, CDR2 LQKENI. V was pared by 3 bases and J by 10 bases, with 15 bases between. The CDR3 sequence: CASSPSEGGNYTF. The CDR3 coding sequence is TGTGCCAGCTCACCGTCAGAAGGGGGGAACTACACCTTC.

This clonotype was counted between two and nine times. One end of the junction does not line up with germline, which may come from a read error. This sequence joins TRBV27 and TRBJ2-1; no clear D. The CDR3 is 22 residues long. CDR1 and CDR2 from the germline V gene are MNHEY and SMNVEV (reference sequence). Here the CDR3 reads CASSSEPRTSGPIYSSYDEQFF. CDR3 bases: TGTGCCAGCAGTTCCGAGCCTCGTACATCGGGCCCTATTTATAGCTCCTACGATGAGCAGTTCTTC.

This clonotype occurred a few times. The chain employs TRBV29-1 and TRBJ1-2; 7 bases map to TRBD1. The germline V gene has CDR1 SQVTM and CDR2 ANQGSEA. The CDR3 has 11 amino acids. The CDR3 protein is CNGQDANGYTF. For the CDR3, the DNA is TGCAACGGACAGGATGCGAATGGCTACACCTTC.

A remark on this clonotype: Being one base from a much bigger clone, this may be a read error. V is TRBV12-3 or TRBV12-4 and J is TRBJ2-7; 7 bases are a match to TRBD1. The CDR3 length is 12 residues. CDR3 loop: CASSGDSYEQCV. As DNA, the CDR3 is TGTGCCAGCAGTGGGGACAGTTACGAGCAGTGCGTC.

In its sample, this clonotype was seen many times. The rearrangement joins TRBV7-3 to TRBJ2-1; maybe TRBD2 (6 bases). There are 15 residues in the CDR3. V lost 8 bases and J 4 bases, leaving 18 bases between the germline ends. Per germline, CDR1 SGHTA and CDR2 FQGTGA. The DNA of the CDR3 is TGTGCCAGCTCCCCAGAAACTAGCCGTTACAATGAGCAGTTCTTC. The encoded protein is CASSPETSRYNEQFF.

This clonotype has ten or more counts. This chain joins TRBV27 and TRBJ1-2; a weak D match, TRBD1 (6 bases). Germline V gene lookup returns CDR1 MNHEY and CDR2 SMNVEV (reference sequence). Trimming pared 5 bases from V and 5 bases from J, leaving 15 bases between. The CDR3 is 14 residues long. CDR3 sequence (DNA): TGTGCCAGCAGTCCAAGGGGGGATCGGTATGGCTACACCTTC. It is translated as CASSPRGDRYGYTF.

On this clonotype: At one end, the junction sequence differs from germline, possibly due to a read error. V and J are TRBV11-2 and TRBJ1-2, with 12 bases fitting TRBD1. CDR1 and CDR2 from the germline V gene are SGHAT and FQNNGV. The CDR3 is 16 amino acids. The DNA of the CDR3 is TGCGCCAGCAGCCAAGATCCCGGGACAGGGGGCTCTGGCTACACCTTC. This gives the protein CASSQDPGTGGSGYTF.

This clonotype was counted at least ten times. CDR3 loop: CASSFPGTSGNTIYF. As DNA, the CDR3 is TGTGCCAGCAGTTTTCCCGGGACATCTGGAAACACCATATATTTT. This chain links TRBV6-2 or TRBV6-3 with TRBJ1-3, with D perhaps TRBD1 (6 bases). The V and J ends lost 4 bases and 1 base respectively, with 11 bases between them. This CDR3 is built from 15 residues. From germline, CDR1 is MNHEY and CDR2 SVGEGT.

Ten or more counts support this clonotype. J is TRBJ1-4 and V is TRBV27, with no clear D. The V and J ends lost 2 bases and 10 bases respectively, with 14 bases between them. This CDR3 contains 14 residues. Germline assignment: CDR1 MNHEY and CDR2 SMNVEV (reference sequence). CDR3 amino acids: CASSLDWVNPKLFF. CDR3 DNA sequence: TGTGCCAGCAGTTTAGATTGGGTGAATCCAAAACTGTTTTTT.

This clonotype was found many times. This sequence joins TRBV24-1 and TRBJ1-6, with TRBD1 as a possible D gene (5 bases). This CDR3 is 14 amino acids long. CDR1 is KGHDR, CDR2 SFDVKD, per germline. V was pared by 11 bases and J by 10 bases, with 20 bases between. The CDR3: CANTGRMAGSPLHF. Written as DNA, the CDR3 is TGTGCCAACACGGGACGGATGGCGGGGTCACCCCTCCACTTT.

This clonotype was recorded at least ten times. This sequence joins TRBV19 and TRBJ2-3, with 10 bases fitting TRBD1. CDR1 and CDR2 from the germline V gene are LNHDA and SQIVND (reference sequence). The CDR3 covers 15 residues. J lost 5 bases, V lost 6 bases, and 8 bases had no gene match. The CDR3 DNA follows: TGTGCCAGTAGACCCGGGACAGGGGATGTAGATACGCAGTATTTT. It is translated as CASRPGTGDVDTQYF.

This clonotype was seen a handful of times. DNA of the CDR3: TGTGCCAGTGCCGGGACAGGGGGCAATCAGCCCCAGCATTTT. Translation: CASAGTGGNQPQHF. The chain carries TRBV19 and TRBJ1-5; TRBD1 matches at 10 bases. From germline, CDR1 is LNHDA and CDR2 SQIVND (reference sequence). The V gene end was trimmed by 8 bases and the J gene end by 2 bases; junction bases not matched to a gene: 3. The CDR3 is made up of 14 amino acids.

There are many counts of this clonotype. The chain uses TRBV5-1 and TRBJ2-7, with unresolved D. Germline CDR1 is SGHRS and CDR2 is YFSETQ. Deletions cut 0 bases from V and 6 bases from J, with 13 bases between. The CDR3 runs 14 residues. As DNA, the CDR3 is TGCGCCAGCAGCTTGGCCTCGGCACGCGGCGAGCAGTACTTC. This codes for CASSLASARGEQYF.

This clonotype was found many times. This rearrangement joins TRBV2 to TRBJ2-7, with D uncertain. Germline CDR1 is SNHLY and CDR2 is FYNNEI. The CDR3 contains 14 residues. The germline V and J ends were trimmed by 2 bases and 7 bases, with 15 bases remaining between them. The CDR3 sequence: CASSEQVGVREQYF. The CDR3 DNA is TGTGCCAGCAGTGAACAGGTTGGGGTTCGGGAGCAGTACTTC.

In this sample, this clonotype turned up many times. This chain links TRBV6-1 with TRBJ1-1; the match to TRBD1 covers 7 bases. Losses at the gene ends were 3 bases for V and 5 bases for J; bases not matched to a gene: 6. The CDR3 sequence is 14 residues long. CDR1 and CDR2 (germline): MNHNS, SASEGT. The CDR3 DNA reads TGTGCCAGCAGTGATAACCACAGGGGTACTGAAGCTTTCTTT. Translation gives CASSDNHRGTEAFF.

The chain joins TRBV7-9 to TRBJ2-3; D ambiguous. Germline assignment: CDR1 SEHNR and CDR2 FQNEAQ (reference sequence). The germline V and J ends were trimmed by 0 bases and 3 bases, with 7 bases remaining between them. The CDR3 sequence is 14 residues long. The chain's CDR3 is CASSLAHGTDTQYF. CDR3 DNA sequence: TGTGCCAGCAGCTTAGCCCACGGTACAGATACGCAGTATTTT.

This clonotype was seen a few times. The chain employs TRBV7-9 and TRBJ2-3; maybe TRBD2 (5 bases). This CDR3 comprises 16 residues. The V gene lost 5 bases and the J gene lost 0 bases, with 15 bases spanning the gap. Germline V gene data show CDR1 as SEHNR and CDR2 as FQNEAQ (reference sequence). In DNA, the CDR3 is TGTGCCAGCAGCGGAGGAGCGGTAGCTAGCACAGATACGCAGTATTTT. It codes for CASSGGAVASTDTQYF.

This clonotype was counted ten times or more. This chain uses TRBV20-1 with TRBJ1-5; D is undetermined. Trimming removed 3 bases from V and 2 bases from J, with 8 bases in between. The CDR3 spans 13 residues. From germline, CDR1 is DFQATT and CDR2 SNEGSKA (reference sequence). As DNA, the CDR3 is TGCAGTGCTAGGGTGGCCGGCAATCAGCCCCAGCATTTT. It translates to CSARVAGNQPQHF.

Many counts were recorded for this clonotype. V gene TRBV30 combines with J gene TRBJ2-5; 11 bases are shared with TRBD1. The CDR3 extends over 15 amino acids. CDR1 is GTSNPN and CDR2 is SVGIG in the germline V gene (reference sequence). Trimming at V came to 3 bases and at J to 4 bases, leaving 7 bases not matched to a gene. The CDR3 here is CAWRSGQGARETQYF. CDR3 nucleotide sequence: TGTGCCTGGAGGTCTGGACAGGGGGCACGAGAGACCCAGTACTTC.

This clonotype was detected many times. This chain links TRBV7-8 with TRBJ2-7; 13 bases match TRBD2. V dropped 2 bases and J dropped 6; count of bases not matched to a gene: 4. CDR1 is SGHVS, CDR2 FQNEAQ, per germline. The CDR3 spans 15 residues. The CDR3 DNA sequence: TGTGCCAGCAGCTTATGGACTAGCGGGAGTGGCGAGCAGTACTTC. Translated: CASSLWTSGSGEQYF.

A few counts support this clonotype. The rearrangement uses TRBV6-1 and TRBJ2-3; 11 bases match TRBD2. With 7 bases clipped from V and 3 bases from J, the junction kept 6 bases outside the gene matches. Germline V CDR1 and CDR2: MNHNS, SASEGT. CDR3 length equals 15 residues. CDR3 in amino acids: CASNQLAGVTDTQYF. The CDR3 region has the DNA TGTGCCAGCAACCAACTAGCGGGAGTGACAGATACGCAGTATTTT.